Presented here are 10 T cell receptor beta chains from one specimen sequenced in a study of blood T cell repertoires in COVID-19. Measured with immunoSEQ multiplex PCR; TCRdb has only the in-frame clones, and not every one. The data show about 210,000 clones, approximately 78% seen once. The sequencing sample was made of peripheral blood. The receptors stem from a woman between 65 and 79 years old with COVID-19, enrolled during active disease.

This chain uses TRBV19 with TRBJ1-1; D may be TRBD1 (6 bases). The length of the CDR3 is 16 residues. Looked up from germline, CDR1 is LNHDA and CDR2 is SQIVND (reference sequence). Trimming removed 5 bases from V and 1 base from J, with 17 bases in between. The CDR3 region has the DNA TGTGCCAGTAGTCCCCCAACAGGGTCGGGGAACACTGAAGCTTTCTTT. Encoded protein: CASSPPTGSGNTEAFF.

The genes are TRBV18 and TRBJ1-2; TRBD1 is a possible D gene (6 bases). Trimming pared 3 bases from V and 13 bases from J, leaving 15 bases between. The CDR3 covers 12 residues. Germline V lookup: CDR1 KGHSH, CDR2 LQKENI. The CDR3 reads CASSPGASGLTF. The CDR3, as DNA: TGTGCCAGCTCACCGGGGGCCTCCGGGCTCACCTTC.

V is TRBV27 and J is TRBJ2-2; D is unresolved. Trimming left V 5 bases short and J 2 bases short, with 9 bases between. This CDR3 contains 14 residues. CDR1 MNHEY and CDR2 SMNVEV come from the germline V gene (reference sequence). For the CDR3, the DNA is TGTGCCAGCAGTCCGAGAAGAAACACCGGGGAGCTGTTTTTT. Translating it yields CASSPRRNTGELFF.

A single count supports this clone. The chain uses TRBV24-1 and TRBJ2-2, with D tentatively TRBD1 (5 bases). With 5 bases removed from V and 4 bases from J, the gap between germline ends came to 13 bases. Germline lookup yields CDR1 KGHDR and CDR2 SFDVKD. CDR3 length equals 15 residues. The CDR3 is CATSADRQSTGELFF. The DNA of the CDR3 is TGTGCCACCAGTGCCGACCGACAGAGCACCGGGGAGCTGTTTTTT.

The chain is built from TRBV7-2 and TRBJ2-7, with 11 bases lining up with TRBD1. The germline gives CDR1 SGHTA, CDR2 FQGNSA. The CDR3 consists of 15 residues. With 5 bases clipped from V and 2 bases from J, the junction kept 5 bases outside the gene matches. The CDR3 region has the DNA TGTGCCAGCAGCACCAGGGACAGGGGGGCCTACGAGCAGTACTTC. It yields the protein CASSTRDRGAYEQYF.

The rearrangement links TRBV2 to TRBJ2-3; 10 nucleotides match TRBD2. V lost 8 bases and J lost 0; bases outside the gene matches: 14. Looked up from germline, CDR1 is SNHLY and CDR2 is FYNNEI. The CDR3 consists of 18 residues. The CDR3 bases are TGTGCCAGCCGATCCGCTAGCGGGAGACCTGCTAGCACAGATACGCAGTATTTT. Residues: CASRSASGRPASTDTQYF.

The chain has TRBV2 and TRBJ1-4; D remains unclear. The germline V gene has CDR1 SNHLY and CDR2 FYNNEI. There are 14 residues in the CDR3. Trimming left V 6 bases short and J 5 bases short, with 13 bases between. The CDR3 is CASSPRDANEKLFF. DNA of the CDR3: TGTGCCAGCAGCCCGAGAGATGCGAATGAAAAACTGTTTTTT.

This chain uses TRBV2 with TRBJ1-5, with D tentatively TRBD1 (5 bases). The CDR3 runs 13 residues. CDR1 and CDR2 (germline): SNHLY, FYNNEI. Trimming took 8 bases from V and 3 from J, leaving 11 bases between them. The CDR3 protein is CASRRQNNQPQHF. The CDR3 bases are TGTGCCAGCCGGCGACAGAACAATCAGCCCCAGCATTTT.

This clone was seen a handful of times. The rearrangement joins TRBV18 to TRBJ1-1, with 7 bases lining up with TRBD1. Germline CDR1 and CDR2: KGHSH and LQKENI. This CDR3 contains 14 residues. The trim removed 8 bases at V and 5 bases at J, leaving 11 bases unmatched. CDR3 nucleotide sequence: TGTGCCAGCCTCTTGACAGGGTTAGGGACTGAAGCTTTCTTT. Protein product: CASLLTGLGTEAFF.

The rearrangement uses TRBV5-6 and TRBJ2-2; 8 positions agree with TRBD2. The CDR3 sequence is 16 residues long. Germline values: CDR1 SGHDT, CDR2 YYEEEE. V dropped 4 bases and J dropped 4; count of bases not matched to a gene: 9. The CDR3 DNA reads TGTGCCAGCAGCCTCCTTGGACGGGAGGGCACCGGGGAGCTGTTTTTT. It yields the protein CASSLLGREGTGELFF.